The T cell receptor beta chain under discussion was sequenced for a study of CD8+CD57+ T cells in acquired aplastic anemia. Study overall: Sorted CD4+ and CD8+ cells gave an average of around 3.3 ug of DNA. Where healthy donors were concerned, CD4+ cells averaged roughly 11 million reads. Study-wide points: About 28 sequences, all CD8+ CDR3, were shared between patients and controls.

Losses at the gene ends were 2 bases for V and 0 bases for J; bases not matched to a gene: 11. CDR1 is MGHDK and CDR2 is SYGVNS in the germline V gene. The CDR3 spans 18 residues. Profiles of TCR beta VDJ and CDR3 were generated from a genomic DNA template. A single record per CDR3 protein comes from TCRdb applying MiXCR to the reads. The profile covers about 180,000 distinct CDR3 sequences, with 40% to 50% appearing a single time and around 2.7% taken by the ten largest. A word on this clonotype: What it binds is not known.

The sequence was obtained from a human donor in good health. The genes are TRBV25-1 and TRBJ2-3; 7 positions match TRBD2. Sequencing used sorted CD4+, CD8+, or CD8+CD57+ T cells (not recorded which) from PBMCs. CDR3 in DNA: TGTGCCAGCAGTGAACCCCCTAGCGGAACATTCAGCACAGATACGCAGTATTTT. Its protein product is CASSEPPSGTFSTDTQYF.